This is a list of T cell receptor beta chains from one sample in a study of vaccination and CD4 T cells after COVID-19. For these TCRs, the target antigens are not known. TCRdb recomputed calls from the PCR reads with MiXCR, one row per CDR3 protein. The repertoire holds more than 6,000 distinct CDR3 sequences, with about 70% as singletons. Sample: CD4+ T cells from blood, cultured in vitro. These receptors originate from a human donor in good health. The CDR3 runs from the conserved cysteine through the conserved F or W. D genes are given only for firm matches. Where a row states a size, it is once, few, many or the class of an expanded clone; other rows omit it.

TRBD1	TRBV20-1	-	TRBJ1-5	TGCAGTGCTAGAGCCGGGACAGGATATCAGCCCCAGCATTTT	CSARAGTGYQPQHF
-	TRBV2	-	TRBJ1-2	TGTGCCAGCAGCCATAGCCTGGCCTATGGCTACACCTTC	CASSHSLAYGYTF
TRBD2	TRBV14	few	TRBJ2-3	TGTGCCAGCAGCCAAGATCCTAGCGGGAGGGCCAGTACGCAGTATTTT	CASSQDPSGRASTQYF
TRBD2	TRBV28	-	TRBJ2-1	TGTGCCAGCACCACTGGGGTGTTTGTGACAGGCACTAGCGGAGCCTACAATGAGCAGTTCTTC	CASTTGVFVTGTSGAYNEQFF
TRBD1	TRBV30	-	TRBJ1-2	TGTGCCTGGAGTGTAAACAGGGGGAACTATGGCTACACCTTC	CAWSVNRGNYGYTF
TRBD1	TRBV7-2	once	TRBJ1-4	TGTGCCAGCAGTTTAGGGGACAGGTTTGAAAAACTGTTTTTT	CASSLGDRFEKLFF
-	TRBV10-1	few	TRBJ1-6	TGCGCCAGCAGCGGGGTTAATAATTCACCCCTCCACTTT	CASSGVNNSPLHF
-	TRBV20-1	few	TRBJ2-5	TGCAGTGCTAGGGGAATTCAAGAGACCCAGTACTTC	CSARGIQETQYF
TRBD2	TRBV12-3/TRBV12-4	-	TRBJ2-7	TGTGCCAGCAGTCAGCGGGGACTAGCGGGAGGTTACGAGCAGTACTTC	CASSQRGLAGGYEQYF
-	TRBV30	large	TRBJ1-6	TGTGCCTGGAGTGTACCGGGGACCGAGAACTATAATTCACCCCTCCACTTT	CAWSVPGTENYNSPLHF
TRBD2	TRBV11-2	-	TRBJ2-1	TGTGCCAGCAGCTTAGCTCGGCCCCTCCGGCGGGGGGTATACAATGAGCAGTTCTTC	CASSLARPLRRGVYNEQFF
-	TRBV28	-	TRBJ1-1	TGTGCCAGCAGGGAACAGGGAAGGACTGAAGCTTTCTTT	CASREQGRTEAFF
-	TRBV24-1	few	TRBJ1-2	TGTGCCACCAGTGCAGCCATACCTAACTATGGCTACACCTTC	CATSAAIPNYGYTF
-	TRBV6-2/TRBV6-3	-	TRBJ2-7	TGTGCCAGCAGTTACTCGGGGAGTACCTCCTACGAGCAGTACTTC	CASSYSGSTSYEQYF
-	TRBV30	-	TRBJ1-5	TGTGCCTGGAGTGTAGGACGTAGGGGGAGCCAGCCCCAGCATTTT	CAWSVGRRGSQPQHF
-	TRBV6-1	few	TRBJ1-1	TGTGCCACCTGGGGACGGTCCTACACTGAAGCTTTCTTT	CATWGRSYTEAFF
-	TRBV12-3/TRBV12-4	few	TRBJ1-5	TGTGCCAGCAGTTTATCGGCAGGGGTCGGCAATCAGCCCCAGCATTTT	CASSLSAGVGNQPQHF
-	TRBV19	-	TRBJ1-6	TGTGCCAGTAGTATTGGATGGTGGGGAAACAATTCACCCCTCCACTTT	CASSIGWWGNNSPLHF
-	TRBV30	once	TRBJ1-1	TGTGCCTGGAGTGTTCGGGGAGATGCAACAGGAATTGAAGCTTTCTTT	CAWSVRGDATGIEAFF
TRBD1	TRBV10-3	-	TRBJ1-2	TGTGCCATAACGGACAGGGGGGACTATGGCTACACCTTC	CAITDRGDYGYTF
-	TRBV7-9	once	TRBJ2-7	TGTGCCAGCAGCTTAGCAATTCACGAGCAGTACTTC	CASSLAIHEQYF
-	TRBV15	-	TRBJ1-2	TGTGCCACCAGCAGAGACAGTTTAGGTTATGGCTACACCTTC	CATSRDSLGYGYTF
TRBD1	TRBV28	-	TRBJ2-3	TGTGCCAGCAGCACCGGGACAGGGAAACTTTTT	CASSTGTGKLF
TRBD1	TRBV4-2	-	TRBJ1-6	TGTGCCAGCAGCCAAGTCGTAGGGGGCGATTCACCCCTCCACTTT	CASSQVVGGDSPLHF
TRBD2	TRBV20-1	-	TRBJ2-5	TGCAGTGCTATAGAGACTAGCGGGCTTCGGGAGACCCAGTACTTC	CSAIETSGLRETQYF
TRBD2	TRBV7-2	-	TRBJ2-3	TGTGCCAGCAGACAGATGGGTAGCGGGAGGGCCTCTGGCACAGATACGCAGTATTTT	CASRQMGSGRASGTDTQYF
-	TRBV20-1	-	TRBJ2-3	TGCAGTGCTAGAGACTGGGGAGGGGGAGTTGCAGATACGCAGTATTTT	CSARDWGGGVADTQYF